The clone carrying this TCR beta chain was counted ten times or more. Amplification targeted TCR beta CDR3 regions from RNA transcripts. Primed by the HTBI set, a first-round RT-PCR was run on the TCR CDR3. TCRdb fed the multiplex PCR reads into MiXCR, producing one record per CDR3 protein. There are 690,000 or so distinct CDR3 sequences in the sample; around 20% occur only once, and 15% to 20% lies in the top ten. The ends were cut back, 5 bases at V and 0 bases at J, with 14 bases in the middle. CDR1 MNHNS and CDR2 SASEGT come from the germline V gene. There are 16 residues in the CDR3. This sample was included in a study of T cells in Graves' hyperthyroidism and ophthalmopathy.

This sequence joins TRBV6-1 and TRBJ1-3, with a possible D match to TRBD1 (5 bases). Input material: blood. The TCR comes from a woman aged 50 to 60 with Graves' hyperthyroidism that later progressed to Graves' ophthalmopathy. The CDR3 coding sequence is TGTGCCAGCAGTCCGACAGAGTATAGCTCTGGAAACACCATATATTTT. The encoded protein is CASSPTEYSSGNTIYF.